This entry concerns a single TCR beta chain. Measured with immunoSEQ multiplex PCR; TCRdb has only the in-frame clones, and not every one. The table shows more than 140,000 clones, with 70% to 85% occurring only once. This sample is part of a study of blood T cell repertoires in COVID-19. This receptor was identified in a woman in her fifties or sixties in a cohort sampled during active or convalescent COVID-19. Sample: peripheral blood.

The CDR3 region is CASSGDNSYEQYF. The CDR3 DNA is TGCGCCAGCAGCGGGGACAACTCCTACGAGCAGTACTTC. The rearrangement joins TRBV5-1 to TRBJ2-7; D is perhaps TRBD1 (6 bases). V lost 4 bases and J 0 bases, leaving 8 bases between the germline ends. Looked up from germline, CDR1 is SGHRS and CDR2 is YFSETQ. CDR3 length equals 13 residues.